The T cell receptor (beta chain) under discussion was sequenced for a study of cytomegalovirus exposure and HLA in healthy donors. Broader study findings: With DRB1 most and HLA-C fewest, TCR association rates differed between HLA loci in a later analysis. Many donors carried some public TCRs, although rarity characterized most TCR sequences. Looking again later, the authors saw that most CMV-associated TCR beta chains seemed HLA-restricted.

The PCR contained 60 Vbeta and 13 Jbeta primers. Original methodology: The authors later counted roughly 77 million unique TCR beta chains, 9 million to 12 million of them shared. Some clones are missing from TCRdb's copy, which holds only in-frame ones; the method was immunoSEQ multiplex PCR. For V, J and clone size, that table is used; D and trimming come from the DNA. The sample has roughly 200,000 clones; approximately 90% are singletons. This clone was counted a few times. Its antigen is undetermined. Input material: PBMCs. The clonotype comes from a young woman in good health and CMV-seronegative.

The CDR3 is CASSSTGAEGSPLHF. For the CDR3, the DNA is TGTGCCAGCAGCTCTACAGGGGCGGAAGGGTCACCCCTCCACTTT. V is TRBV13 and J is TRBJ1-6; 7 bases are shared with TRBD1. This CDR3 comprises 15 residues. Germline trimming cut 4 bases from V and 10 bases from J; bases unmatched to any gene: 10. The germline gives CDR1 PRHDT, CDR2 FYEKMQ (reference sequence).